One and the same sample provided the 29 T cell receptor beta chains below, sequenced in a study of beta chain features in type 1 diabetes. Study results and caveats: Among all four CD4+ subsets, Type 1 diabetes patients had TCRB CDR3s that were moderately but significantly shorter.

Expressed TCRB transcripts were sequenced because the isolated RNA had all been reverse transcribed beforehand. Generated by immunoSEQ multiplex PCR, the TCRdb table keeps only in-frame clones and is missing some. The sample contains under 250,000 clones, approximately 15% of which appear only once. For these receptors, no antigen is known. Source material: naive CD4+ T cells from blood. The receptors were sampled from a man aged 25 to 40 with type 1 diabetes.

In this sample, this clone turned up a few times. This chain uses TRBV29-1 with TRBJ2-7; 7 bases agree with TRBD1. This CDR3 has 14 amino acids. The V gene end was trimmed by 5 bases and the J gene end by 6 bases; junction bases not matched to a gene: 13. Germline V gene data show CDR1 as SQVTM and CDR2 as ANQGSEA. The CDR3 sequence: CSVLQDRRLREQYF. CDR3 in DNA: TGCAGCGTTCTCCAGGACAGGAGATTGCGCGAGCAGTACTTC.

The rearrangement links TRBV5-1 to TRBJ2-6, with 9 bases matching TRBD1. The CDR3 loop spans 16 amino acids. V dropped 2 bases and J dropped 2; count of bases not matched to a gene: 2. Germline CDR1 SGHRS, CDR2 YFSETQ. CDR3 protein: CASSFTGGPGANVLTF. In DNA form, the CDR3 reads TGCGCCAGCAGCTTCACAGGGGGCCCTGGGGCCAACGTCCTGACTTTC.

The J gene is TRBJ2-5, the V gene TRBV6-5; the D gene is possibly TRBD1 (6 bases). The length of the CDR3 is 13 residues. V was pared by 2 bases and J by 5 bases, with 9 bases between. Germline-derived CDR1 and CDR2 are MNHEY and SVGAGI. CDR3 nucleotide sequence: TGTGCCAGCAGTTACGGGGGCCGGGAGACCCAGTACTTC. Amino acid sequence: CASSYGGRETQYF.

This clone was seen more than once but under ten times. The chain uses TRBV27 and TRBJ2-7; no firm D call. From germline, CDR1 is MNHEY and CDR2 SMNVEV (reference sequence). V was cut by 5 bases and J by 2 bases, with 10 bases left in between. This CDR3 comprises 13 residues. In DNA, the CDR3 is TGTGCCAGCAGTCGAGACATAACCTACGAGCAGTACTTC. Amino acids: CASSRDITYEQYF.

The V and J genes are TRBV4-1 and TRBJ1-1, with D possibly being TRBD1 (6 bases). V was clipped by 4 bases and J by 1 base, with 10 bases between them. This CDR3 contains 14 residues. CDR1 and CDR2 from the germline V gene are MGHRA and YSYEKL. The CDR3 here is CASSLGGGNTEAFF. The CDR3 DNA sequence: TGCGCCAGCAGCCTTGGGGGCGGGAACACTGAAGCTTTCTTT.

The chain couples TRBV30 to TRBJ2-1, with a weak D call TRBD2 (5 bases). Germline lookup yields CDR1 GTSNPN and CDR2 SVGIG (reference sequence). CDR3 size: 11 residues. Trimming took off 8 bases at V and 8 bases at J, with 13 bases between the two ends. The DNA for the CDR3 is TGTGCCGCGGTGAGGGTCTATGAGCAGTTCTTC. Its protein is CAAVRVYEQFF.

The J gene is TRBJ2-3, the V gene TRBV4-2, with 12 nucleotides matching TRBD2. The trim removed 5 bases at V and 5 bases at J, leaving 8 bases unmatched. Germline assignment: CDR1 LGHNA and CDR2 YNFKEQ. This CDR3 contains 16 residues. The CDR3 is CASSGRTSGIQDTQYF. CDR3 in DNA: TGTGCCAGCAGCGGTCGGACTAGCGGGATTCAAGATACGCAGTATTTT.

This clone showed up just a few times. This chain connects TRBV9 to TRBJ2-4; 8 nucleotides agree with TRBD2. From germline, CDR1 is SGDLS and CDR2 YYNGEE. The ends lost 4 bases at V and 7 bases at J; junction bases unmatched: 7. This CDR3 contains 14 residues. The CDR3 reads CASSLPAGANIQYF. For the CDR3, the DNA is TGTGCCAGCAGCCTTCCAGCGGGAGCCAACATTCAGTACTTC.

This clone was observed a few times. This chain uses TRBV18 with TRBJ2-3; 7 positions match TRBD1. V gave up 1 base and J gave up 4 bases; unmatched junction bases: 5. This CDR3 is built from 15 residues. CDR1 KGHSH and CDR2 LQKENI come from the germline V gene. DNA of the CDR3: TGTGCCAGCTCACCACTGTTGACAGGGCCAGATACGCAGTATTTT. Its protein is CASSPLLTGPDTQYF.

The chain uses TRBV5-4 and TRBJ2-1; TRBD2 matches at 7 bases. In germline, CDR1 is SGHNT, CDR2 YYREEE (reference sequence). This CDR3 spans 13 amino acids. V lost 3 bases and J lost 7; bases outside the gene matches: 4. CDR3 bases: TGTGCCAGCAGCTACCCGGGGGGTAATGAGCAGTTCTTC. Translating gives CASSYPGGNEQFF.

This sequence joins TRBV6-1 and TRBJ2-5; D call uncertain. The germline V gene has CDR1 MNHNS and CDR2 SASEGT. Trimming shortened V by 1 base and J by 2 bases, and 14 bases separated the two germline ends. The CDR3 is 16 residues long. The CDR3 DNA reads TGTGCCAGCAGTGAAGGTTGGCTAGGCGGTCAAGAGACCCAGTACTTC. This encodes CASSEGWLGGQETQYF.

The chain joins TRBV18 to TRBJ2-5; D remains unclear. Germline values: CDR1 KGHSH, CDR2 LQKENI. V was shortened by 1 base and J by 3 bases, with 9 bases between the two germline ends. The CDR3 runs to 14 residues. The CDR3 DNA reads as TGTGCCAGCTCACCACTTATCCGAGAAGAGACCCAGTACTTC. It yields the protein CASSPLIREETQYF.

CDR3 in amino acids: CASSASANYGYTF. DNA of the CDR3: TGTGCCAGTAGTGCCAGCGCTAACTATGGCTACACCTTC. The chain couples TRBV19 to TRBJ1-2; D uncertain. Trimming shortened V by 5 bases and J by 0 bases, and 7 bases separated the two germline ends. Germline V gives CDR1 LNHDA, CDR2 SQIVND (reference sequence). The CDR3 consists of 13 residues.

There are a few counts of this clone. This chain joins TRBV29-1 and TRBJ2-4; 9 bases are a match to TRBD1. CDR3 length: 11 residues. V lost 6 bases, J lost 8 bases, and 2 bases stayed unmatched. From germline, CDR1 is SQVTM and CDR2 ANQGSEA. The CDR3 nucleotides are TGCAGCGTGGGGGACAGGGACATTCAGTACTTC. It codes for CSVGDRDIQYF. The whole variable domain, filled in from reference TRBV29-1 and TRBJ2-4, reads SAVISQKPSRDICQRGTSLTIQCQVDSQVTMMFWYRQQPGQSLTLIATANQGSEATYESGFVIDKFPISRPNLTFSTLTVSNMSPEDSSIYLCSVGDRDIQYFGAGTRLSVL.

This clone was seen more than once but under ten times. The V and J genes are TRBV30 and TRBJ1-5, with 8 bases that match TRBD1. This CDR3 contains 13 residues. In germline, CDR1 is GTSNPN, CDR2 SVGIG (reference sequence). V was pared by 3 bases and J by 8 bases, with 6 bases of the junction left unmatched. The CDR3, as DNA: TGTGCCTGGAGCGGACAGGGCAAGGAGCCCCAGCATTTT. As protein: CAWSGQGKEPQHF.

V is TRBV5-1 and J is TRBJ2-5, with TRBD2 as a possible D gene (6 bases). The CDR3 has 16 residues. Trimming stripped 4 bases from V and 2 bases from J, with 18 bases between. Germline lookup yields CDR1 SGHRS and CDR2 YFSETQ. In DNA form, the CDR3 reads TGCGCCAGCAGCCCGGGGGAGATTCGGATACAAGAGACCCAGTACTTC. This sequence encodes CASSPGEIRIQETQYF.

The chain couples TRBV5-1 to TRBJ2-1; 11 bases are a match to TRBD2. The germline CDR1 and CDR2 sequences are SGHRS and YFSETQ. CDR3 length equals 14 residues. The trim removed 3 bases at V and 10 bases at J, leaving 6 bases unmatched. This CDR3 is CASSSLAGGGEQFF. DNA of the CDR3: TGCGCCAGCAGCTCCCTAGCGGGAGGAGGAGAGCAGTTCTTC.

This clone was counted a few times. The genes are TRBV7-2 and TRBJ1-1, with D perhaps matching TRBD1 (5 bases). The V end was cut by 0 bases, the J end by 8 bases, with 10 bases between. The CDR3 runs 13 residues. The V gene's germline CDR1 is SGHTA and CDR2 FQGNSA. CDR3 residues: CASSLARGEEAFF. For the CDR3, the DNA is TGTGCCAGCAGCTTAGCTCGGGGGGAGGAAGCTTTCTTT.

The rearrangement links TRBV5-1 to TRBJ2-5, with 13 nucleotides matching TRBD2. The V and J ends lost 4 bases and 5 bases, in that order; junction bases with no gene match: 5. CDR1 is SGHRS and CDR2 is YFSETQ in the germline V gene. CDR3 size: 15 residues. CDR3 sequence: CASSPGLAGSETQYF. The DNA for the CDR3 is TGCGCCAGCAGCCCGGGACTAGCGGGGTCGGAGACCCAGTACTTC.

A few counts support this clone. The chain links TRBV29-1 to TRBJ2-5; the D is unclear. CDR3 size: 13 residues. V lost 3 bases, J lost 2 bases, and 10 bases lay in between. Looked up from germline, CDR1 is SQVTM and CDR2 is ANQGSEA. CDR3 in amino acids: CSVDSGSQETQYF. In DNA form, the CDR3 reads TGCAGCGTTGACTCCGGGTCACAAGAGACCCAGTACTTC.

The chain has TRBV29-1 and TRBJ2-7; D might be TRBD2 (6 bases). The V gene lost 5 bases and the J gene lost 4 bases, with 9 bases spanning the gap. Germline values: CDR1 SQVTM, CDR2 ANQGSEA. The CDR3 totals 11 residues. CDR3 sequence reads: CSVLAGYEQYF. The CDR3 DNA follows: TGCAGCGTTCTCGCGGGGTACGAGCAGTACTTC.

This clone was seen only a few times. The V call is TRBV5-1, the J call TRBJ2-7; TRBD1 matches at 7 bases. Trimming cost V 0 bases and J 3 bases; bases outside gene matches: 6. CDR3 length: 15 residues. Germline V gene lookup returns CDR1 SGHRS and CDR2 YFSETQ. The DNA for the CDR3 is TGCGCCAGCAGCTTGGACGGACAGGCCCTCTACGAGCAGTACTTC. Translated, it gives CASSLDGQALYEQYF.

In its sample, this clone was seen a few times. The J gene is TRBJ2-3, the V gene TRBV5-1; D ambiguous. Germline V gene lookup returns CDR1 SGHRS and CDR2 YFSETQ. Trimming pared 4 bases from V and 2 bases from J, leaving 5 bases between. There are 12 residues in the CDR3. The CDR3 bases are TGCGCCAGCAGCCCAGACACAGATACGCAGTATTTT. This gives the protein CASSPDTDTQYF. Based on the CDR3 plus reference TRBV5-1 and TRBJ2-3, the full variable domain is KAGVTQTPRYLIKTRGQQVTLSCSPISGHRSVSWYQQTPGQGLQFLFEYFSETQRNKGNFPGRFSGRQFSNSRSEMNVSTLELGDSALYLCASSPDTDTQYFGPGTRLTVL.

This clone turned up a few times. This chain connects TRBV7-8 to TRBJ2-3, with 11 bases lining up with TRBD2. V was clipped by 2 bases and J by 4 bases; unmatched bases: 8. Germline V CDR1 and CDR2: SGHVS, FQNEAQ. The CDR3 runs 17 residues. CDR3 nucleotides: TGTGCCAGCAGCTTACGGTCTAGCGGGAGGAACGCAGATACGCAGTATTTT. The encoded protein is CASSLRSSGRNADTQYF.

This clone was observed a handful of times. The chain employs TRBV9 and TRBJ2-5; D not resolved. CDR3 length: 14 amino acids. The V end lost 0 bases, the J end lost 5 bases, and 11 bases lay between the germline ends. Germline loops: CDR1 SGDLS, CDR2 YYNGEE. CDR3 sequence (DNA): TGTGCCAGCAGCGTAGGCCCCCCCGGGGAGACCCAGTACTTC. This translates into CASSVGPPGETQYF.

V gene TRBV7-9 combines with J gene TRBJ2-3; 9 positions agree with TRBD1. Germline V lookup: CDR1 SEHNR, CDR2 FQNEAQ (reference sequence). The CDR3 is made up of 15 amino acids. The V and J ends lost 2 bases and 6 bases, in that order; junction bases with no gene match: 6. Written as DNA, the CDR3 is TGTGCCAGCAGCTTACTACAGGGGGCCGGGGATACGCAGTATTTT. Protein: CASSLLQGAGDTQYF.

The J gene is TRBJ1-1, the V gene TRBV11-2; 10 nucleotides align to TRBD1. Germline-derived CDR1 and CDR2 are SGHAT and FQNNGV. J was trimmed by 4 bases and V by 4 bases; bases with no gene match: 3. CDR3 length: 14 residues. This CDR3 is CASSSGTGATEAFF. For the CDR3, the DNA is TGTGCCAGCAGCTCGGGGACAGGGGCCACTGAAGCTTTCTTT.

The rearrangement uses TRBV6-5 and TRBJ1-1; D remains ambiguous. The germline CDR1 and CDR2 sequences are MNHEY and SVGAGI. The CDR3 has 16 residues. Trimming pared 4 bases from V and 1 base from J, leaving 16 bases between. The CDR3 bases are TGTGCCAGCAGTTCATCCCGACGGGGAAAGAACACTGAAGCTTTCTTT. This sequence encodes CASSSSRRGKNTEAFF.

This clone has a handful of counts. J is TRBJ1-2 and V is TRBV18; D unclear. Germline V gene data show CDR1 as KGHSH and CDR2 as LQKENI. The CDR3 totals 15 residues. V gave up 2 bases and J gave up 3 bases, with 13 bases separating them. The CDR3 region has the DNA TGTGCCAGCTCACCAATGGAGGTGGGCGACTATGGCTACACCTTC. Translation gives CASSPMEVGDYGYTF. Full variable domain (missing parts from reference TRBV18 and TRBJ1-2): NAGVMQNPRHLVRRRGQEARLRCSPMKGHSHVYWYRQLPEEGLKFMVYLQKENIIDESGMPKERFSAEFPKEGPSILRIQQVVRGDSAAYFCASSPMEVGDYGYTFGSGTRLTVV.